This T cell receptor (beta chain) was identified in a study of spatial heterogeneity in lung cancer. As for the study in general: There were, on average, more than 8.5 raw-read appearances for each unique TCR and UMI combination.

Each CDR3 protein is one row after TCRdb ran MiXCR on the 5' RACE reads. Here the sample spans about 90,000 distinct CDR3 sequences, approximately 8.5% being singletons. There are many counts of this clonotype. Germline V gene data show CDR1 as DFQATT and CDR2 as SNEGSKA (reference sequence). The V segment lost 4 bases and the J segment 2 bases; nucleotides outside the gene matches: 7. CDR3 length: 14 amino acids. Time point specified: sample taken at primary tumor resection. TCRs were sequenced from unsorted whole RNA of tumor, nontumor lung or PBMC. The sequencing here drew on PBMCs, taken at surgery. The TCR sequence derives from a male donor with early-stage non-small cell lung cancer. The chain carries TRBV20-1 and TRBJ1-2; 7 nucleotides align to TRBD1. The CDR3 sequence: CSAKDRQGNYGYTF. Here the CDR3 DNA reads TGCAGTGCTAAGGATCGACAGGGCAACTATGGCTACACCTTC.